These 13 T cell receptor beta chains were all obtained from the same sample, sequenced in a study of blood T cell repertoires in COVID-19. Sequencing used immunoSEQ multiplex PCR; TCRdb keeps in-frame clones, though not all of them. The table includes 150,000 to 200,000 clones, over 70% detected once. Input material: PBMCs or T cells enriched from blood (not recorded which). The receptors here all came from a man aged 45-65 years who had recovered from COVID-19.

The CDR3 coding sequence is TGTGCCAGCAGTTTATTAATGCGAATCGGGACTAGCGGGAGCAACGAGCAGTACTTC. Translation gives CASSLLMRIGTSGSNEQYF. The V gene is TRBV28, the J gene TRBJ2-7, with 14 bases matching TRBD2. With 1 base clipped from V and 5 bases from J, the junction kept 13 bases outside the gene matches. This CDR3 spans 19 amino acids. Germline V gives CDR1 MDHEN, CDR2 SYDVKM.

The J gene is TRBJ1-1, the V gene TRBV5-1; D is perhaps TRBD1 (5 bases). CDR3 length: 15 amino acids. In germline, CDR1 is SGHRS, CDR2 YFSETQ. V lost 2 bases and J lost 3, with 14 bases in between. DNA of the CDR3: TGCGCCAGCAGCTTCTCCCCCGGGGGTGACACTGAAGCTTTCTTT. Its translation is CASSFSPGGDTEAFF.

V gene TRBV6-4 combines with J gene TRBJ1-6; 10 positions agree with TRBD1. Trimming cost V 6 bases and J 9 bases; bases outside gene matches: 5. Germline CDR1 and CDR2: MRHNA and SNTAGT. This CDR3 is 14 amino acids long. The CDR3 protein is CASSDGTGVSPLHF. The CDR3 coding sequence is TGTGCCAGCAGCGACGGGACAGGGGTTTCACCCCTCCACTTT.

The chain couples TRBV15 to TRBJ2-1, with 10 bases aligning to TRBD1. Germline V gene sequence: CDR1 LNHNV, CDR2 YYDKDF (reference sequence). Losses at the gene ends were 1 base for V and 6 bases for J; bases not matched to a gene: 3. This CDR3 spans 15 amino acids. The CDR3 coding sequence is TGTGCCACCAGCAGAGCCGGGACAGGGGTCAATGAGCAGTTCTTC. Translated, it gives CATSRAGTGVNEQFF.

The chain couples TRBV30 to TRBJ1-1, with D possibly matching TRBD1 (5 bases). V lost 3 bases, J lost 1 base, and 9 bases lay in between. The CDR3 runs 13 residues. Germline V lookup: CDR1 GTSNPN, CDR2 SVGIG (reference sequence). The CDR3 is CAWRGRGNTEAFF. The CDR3 DNA reads as TGTGCCTGGAGGGGGAGGGGGAACACTGAAGCTTTCTTT.

The chain recombines TRBV20-1 with TRBJ1-2; 7 nucleotides agree with TRBD1. V lost 3 bases, J lost 8 bases, and 12 bases stayed unmatched. CDR3 size: 14 residues. Germline-derived CDR1 and CDR2 are DFQATT and SNEGSKA (reference sequence). CDR3 residues: CSASSRARGEGYTF. The CDR3 nucleotides are TGCAGTGCTAGTTCGCGAGCCAGGGGGGAAGGCTACACCTTC.

V and J are TRBV2 and TRBJ1-6; D perhaps matches TRBD1 (5 bases). The germline V gene has CDR1 SNHLY and CDR2 FYNNEI. V was shortened by 2 bases and J by 3 bases, with 8 bases between the two germline ends. The CDR3 sequence is 15 residues long. The CDR3 sequence: CASSEWGDYNSPLHF. As DNA, the CDR3 is TGTGCCAGCAGTGAATGGGGGGACTATAATTCACCCCTCCACTTT.

This clone was seen a single time. The rearrangement uses TRBV3-1 (or the pseudogene TRBV3-2) and TRBJ2-3, with D possibly TRBD2 on 5 matching bases. The CDR3 consists of 15 residues. Germline CDR1 reads LGHDT; CDR2 reads YNNKEL (reference sequence). Trimming removed 10 bases at V and 2 bases at J, with 19 bases between. The CDR3 DNA sequence: TGTGCCACTTCGGAGCGGAGACGAACCACAGATACGCAGTATTTT. The encoded protein is CATSERRRTTDTQYF.

Comment on this clone: Other DNA variants within this sample encode the same CDR3. The CDR3 coding sequence is TGCGCCAGCAGCCCGGGACTAGCCTACAATGAGCAGTTCTTC. It codes for CASSPGLAYNEQFF. This sequence joins TRBV5-1 and TRBJ2-1, with 8 nucleotides matching TRBD2. Looked up from germline, CDR1 is SGHRS and CDR2 is YFSETQ. The junction had 2 bases not matched to a gene; V was cut back by 4 bases and J by 2 bases. CDR3 size: 14 residues.

V gene TRBV3-1 (or the pseudogene TRBV3-2) combines with J gene TRBJ1-2; D is perhaps TRBD1 (5 bases). V was clipped by 1 base and J by 8 bases, with 11 bases between them. This CDR3 spans 13 amino acids. Germline values: CDR1 LGHDT, CDR2 YNNKEL (reference sequence). The CDR3 spells CASSQVQEYGYTF. CDR3 DNA: TGTGCCAGCAGCCAAGTACAGGAATACGGCTACACCTTC.

This clone has at least ten counts. J is TRBJ1-1 and V is TRBV18; tentatively, D is TRBD1 (6 bases). The CDR3 has 17 residues. From germline, CDR1 is KGHSH and CDR2 LQKENI. The V and J ends lost 4 bases and 7 bases respectively, with 25 bases between them. The CDR3 region is CASSHGGTGMWVIEAFF. The CDR3 bases are TGTGCCAGCTCACATGGGGGAACAGGGATGTGGGTGATTGAAGCTTTCTTT.

This sequence joins TRBV6-5 and TRBJ2-7, with 9 bases identical to TRBD1. The V gene end was trimmed by 8 bases and the J gene end by 4 bases; junction bases not matched to a gene: 3. Germline assignment: CDR1 MNHEY and CDR2 SVGAGI. The CDR3 covers 12 residues. CDR3 residues: CASGTGPYEQYF. The CDR3 nucleotides read TGTGCCAGCGGGACAGGGCCTTACGAGCAGTACTTC.

V and J are TRBV27 and TRBJ2-3, with 7 bases aligning to TRBD2. Germline assignment: CDR1 MNHEY and CDR2 SMNVEV (reference sequence). V shed 5 bases, J shed 5 bases, and the junction held 13 bases outside the gene matches. CDR3 length: 16 amino acids. The CDR3 DNA reads TGTGCCAGCAGTCCCTCGGGGGGAGATAATGGAGATACGCAGTATTTT. Translating gives CASSPSGGDNGDTQYF.